The rows below give T cell receptor beta chains drawn from one sample of a study of T cell responses to AZD1222 COVID-19 vaccine. Only in-frame clones appear in the TCRdb table, and some are missing; sequencing was by immunoSEQ multiplex PCR. The sample holds around 160,000 clones, 90% to 95% seen once. The source was peripheral blood, collected on day 0 of AZD1222 vaccination. The receptors were sampled from an adult in good health. The CDR3 runs from the conserved cysteine through the conserved F or W. The D gene is left open where the match is weak. Clone size is not always given. Where it is, it says once, few, many or a class for expanded clones.

>TRBD1|TRBJ2-7|NA|TRBV10-3
TGTGCCATCAGTACGGACAGGGGTTTCAACGAGCAGTACTTC
CAISTDRGFNEQYF
>NA|TRBJ2-1|NA|TRBV7-9
TGTGCCAGCAGCTCGAACGTTTATGAGCAGTTCTTC
CASSSNVYEQFF
>NA|TRBJ1-4|NA|TRBV19
TGTGCCAGTAGTATATTTTCGGGCAGGGATGGTGAAAAACTGTTTTTT
CASSIFSGRDGEKLFF
>NA|TRBJ1-2|NA|TRBV10-1
TGCGCCAGCAGTGAGACAACTTCGGGGGGCTACACCTTC
CASSETTSGGYTF
>TRBD1|TRBJ1-2|once|TRBV30
TGTGCCTGGAGTCCGACAGGGGGACTGGGTGGCTACACCTTC
CAWSPTGGLGGYTF
>NA|TRBJ2-1|once|TRBV6-1
TGTGCCAGCAGTGAAAGGGAAACGGATCCGACGTTCTTC
CASSERETDPTFF
>TRBD1|TRBJ2-1|few|TRBV29-1
TGCAGCGGTGGGGACAGGGATACCAATGAGCAGTTCTTC
CSGGDRDTNEQFF
>NA|TRBJ2-5|NA|TRBV28
TGTGCCAGCAGCCGCTACTTCGGCCGGCGAGAGACCCAGTACTTC
CASSRYFGRRETQYF
>TRBD2|TRBJ2-3|few|TRBV19
TGTGCCAGTAGTCCCACTTTGTTAGCGGGGAGCACAGATACGCAGTATTTT
CASSPTLLAGSTDTQYF
>NA|TRBJ1-1|NA|TRBV4-3
TGCGCCAGCAGCCCTACAGTGAACACTGAAGCTTTCTTT
CASSPTVNTEAFF
>NA|TRBJ1-2|NA|TRBV5-8
TGTGCCAGCATCCCCACGCGGAGGGAAGGGTATGGCTACACCTTC
CASIPTRREGYGYTF
>NA|TRBJ1-1|NA|TRBV5-1
TGCGCCAGCAGCTTGTCCAAGGTTATATACACTGAAGCTTTCTTT
CASSLSKVIYTEAFF
>NA|TRBJ2-1|NA|TRBV2
TGTGCCAGCAGTGCCTACAATGAGCAGTTCTTC
CASSAYNEQFF
>NA|TRBJ1-6|NA|TRBV6-1
TGTGCCAGCAGTGAAAAAGCCTCCTATAATTCACCCCTCCACTTT
CASSEKASYNSPLHF
>NA|TRBJ1-5|NA|TRBV6-1
TGTGCCAGCAGTGAGACAGTCCTTAGCAATCAGCCCCAGCATTTT
CASSETVLSNQPQHF
>NA|TRBJ1-1|NA|TRBV7-7
TGTGCCAGCAGCTTAGGGGATTCTAAATCGAACACTGAAGCTTTCTTT
CASSLGDSKSNTEAFF
>TRBD1|TRBJ2-1|NA|TRBV7-3
TGTGCCAGCAGCCACAGGGGGATCAATGAGCAGTTCTTC
CASSHRGINEQFF
>NA|TRBJ2-7|few|TRBV7-2
TGTGCCAGCAGCTTAGCGTGGGAGCAGTACTTC
CASSLAWEQYF
>NA|TRBJ1-1|NA|TRBV6-5
TGTGCCAGCAGTTACGGTAGAGGGGGCACTGAAGCTTTCTTT
CASSYGRGGTEAFF
>NA|TRBJ2-3|NA|TRBV5-1
TGCGCCAGCAGCGCGGGTCGTTGGAGCACAGATACGCAGTATTTT
CASSAGRWSTDTQYF
>NA|TRBJ1-3|NA|TRBV18
TGTGCCAGCTCTCCTACGGCGACAGGCTCTGGAAACACCATATATTTT
CASSPTATGSGNTIYF
>TRBD1|TRBJ1-1|once|TRBV6-5
TGTGCCAGCAGCCGCGGTGACAGGGACACTGAAGCTTTCTTT
CASSRGDRDTEAFF
>NA|TRBJ1-2|NA|TRBV3-1/TRBV3-2
TGTGCCAGCAGCCAGGGGGGCGGCTATGGCTACACCTTC
CASSQGGGYGYTF
>NA|TRBJ1-3|few|TRBV11-3
TGTGCCAGCGCTCCTGCGGGGATTGGAAACACCATATATTTT
CASAPAGIGNTIYF
>NA|TRBJ1-2|NA|TRBV3-1/TRBV3-2
TGTGCCAGCAGCCAAGAGGAGGGCGGCTACACCTTC
CASSQEEGGYTF
>TRBD1|TRBJ1-1|NA|TRBV13
TGTGCCAGCAGCCGAGGGACAGGGAACACTGAAGCTTTCTTT
CASSRGTGNTEAFF
>NA|TRBJ2-7|NA|TRBV7-9
TGTGCCAGCAGCTCCCTGATGGCCGAGCAGTACTTC
CASSSLMAEQYF